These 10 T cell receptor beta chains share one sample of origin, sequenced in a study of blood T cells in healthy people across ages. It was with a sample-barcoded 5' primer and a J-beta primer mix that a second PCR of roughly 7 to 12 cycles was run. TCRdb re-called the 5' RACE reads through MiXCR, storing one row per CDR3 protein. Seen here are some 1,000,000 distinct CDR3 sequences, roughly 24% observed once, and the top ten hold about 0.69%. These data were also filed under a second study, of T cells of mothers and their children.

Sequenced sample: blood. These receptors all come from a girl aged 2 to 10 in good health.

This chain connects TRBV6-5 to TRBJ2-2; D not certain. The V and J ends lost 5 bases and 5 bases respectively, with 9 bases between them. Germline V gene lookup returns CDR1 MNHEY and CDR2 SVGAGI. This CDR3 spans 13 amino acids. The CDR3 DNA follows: TGTGCCAGCAGTCAGCAGACTACCGGGGAGCTGTTTTTT. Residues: CASSQQTTGELFF.

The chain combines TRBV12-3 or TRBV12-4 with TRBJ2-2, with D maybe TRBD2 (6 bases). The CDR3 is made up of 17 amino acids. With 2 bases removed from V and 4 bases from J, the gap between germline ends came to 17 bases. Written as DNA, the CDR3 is TGTGCCAGCAGTTTATACTGGGCTGCGGGACCCACCGGGGAGCTGTTTTTT. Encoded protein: CASSLYWAAGPTGELFF.

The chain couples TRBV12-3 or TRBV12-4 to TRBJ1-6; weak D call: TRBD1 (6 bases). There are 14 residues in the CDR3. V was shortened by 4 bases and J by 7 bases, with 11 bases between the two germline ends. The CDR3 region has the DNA TGTGCCAGCAGTTGGGGGACATCCAATTCACCCCTCCACTTT. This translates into CASSWGTSNSPLHF.

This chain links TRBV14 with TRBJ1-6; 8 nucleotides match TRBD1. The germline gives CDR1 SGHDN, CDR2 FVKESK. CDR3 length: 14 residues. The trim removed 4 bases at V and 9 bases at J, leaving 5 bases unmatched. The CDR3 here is CASSLGQGGSPLHF. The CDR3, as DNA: TGTGCCAGCAGCCTCGGACAGGGTGGTTCACCCCTCCACTTT.

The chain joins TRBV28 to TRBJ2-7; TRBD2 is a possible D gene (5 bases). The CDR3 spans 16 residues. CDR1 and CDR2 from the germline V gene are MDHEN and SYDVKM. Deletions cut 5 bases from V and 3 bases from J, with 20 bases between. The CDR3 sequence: CASSLTGLRGYYEQYF. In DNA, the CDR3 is TGTGCCAGCAGTCTTACCGGACTCCGGGGATACTACGAGCAGTACTTC.

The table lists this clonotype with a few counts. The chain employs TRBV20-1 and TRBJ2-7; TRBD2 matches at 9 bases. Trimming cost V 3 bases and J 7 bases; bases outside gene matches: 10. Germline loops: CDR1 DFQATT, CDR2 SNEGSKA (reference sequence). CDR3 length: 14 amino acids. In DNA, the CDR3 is TGCAGTGCTAGCGTTCGTCCTAGCGGGATTGAGCAGTACTTC. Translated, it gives CSASVRPSGIEQYF.

Here the CDR3 reads CASSQGEDGYNEQFF. The CDR3 nucleotides read TGCGCCAGCAGCCAAGGGGAGGACGGTTACAATGAGCAGTTCTTC. The chain recombines TRBV4-1 with TRBJ2-1; D may be TRBD2 (6 bases). This CDR3 region has 15 residues. V shed 1 base and J shed 4 bases, with 11 bases lying between them. Germline values: CDR1 MGHRA, CDR2 YSYEKL.

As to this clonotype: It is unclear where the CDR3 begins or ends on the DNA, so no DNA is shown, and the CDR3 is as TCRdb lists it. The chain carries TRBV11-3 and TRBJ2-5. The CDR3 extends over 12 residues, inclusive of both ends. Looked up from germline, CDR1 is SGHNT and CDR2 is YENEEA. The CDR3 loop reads CASTSGSETQYF.

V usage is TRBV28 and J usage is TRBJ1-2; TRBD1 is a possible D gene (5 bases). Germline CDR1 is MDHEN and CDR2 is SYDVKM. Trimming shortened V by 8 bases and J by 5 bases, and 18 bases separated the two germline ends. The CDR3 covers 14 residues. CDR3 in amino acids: CASRPPGPIYGYTF. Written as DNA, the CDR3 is TGTGCCAGCCGCCCCCCAGGGCCGATTTATGGCTACACCTTC.

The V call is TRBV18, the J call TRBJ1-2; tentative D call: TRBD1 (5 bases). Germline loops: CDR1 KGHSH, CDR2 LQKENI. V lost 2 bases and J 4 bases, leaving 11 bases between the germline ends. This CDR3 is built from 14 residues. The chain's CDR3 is CASSPDQGGYGYTF. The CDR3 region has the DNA TGTGCCAGCTCACCAGACCAGGGTGGCTATGGCTACACCTTC. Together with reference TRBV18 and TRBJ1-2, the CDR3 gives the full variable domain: NAGVMQNPRHLVRRRGQEARLRCSPMKGHSHVYWYRQLPEEGLKFMVYLQKENIIDESGMPKERFSAEFPKEGPSILRIQQVVRGDSAAYFCASSPDQGGYGYTFGSGTRLTVV.